The T cell receptor (beta chain) described here comes from a study of blood T cell repertoires in COVID-19. Profiled with immunoSEQ multiplex PCR; TCRdb holds only in-frame clones, not every one. The table shows 65,000 to 70,000 clones, with approximately 85% occurring only once. Trimming took off 5 bases at V and 4 bases at J, with 11 bases between the two ends. Germline CDR1 LNHDA, CDR2 SQIVND (reference sequence). This CDR3 is built from 13 residues. The J gene is TRBJ1-1, the V gene TRBV19; D perhaps matches TRBD1 (5 bases). The sample comprised peripheral blood. The sequence came from a man older than 75 with acute or convalescent COVID-19. CDR3 protein: CASSSTTATEAFF. The CDR3 DNA reads TGTGCCAGTAGTTCAACGACAGCCACTGAAGCTTTCTTT.